This TCR beta chain was recovered during a study of T cells in Graves' hyperthyroidism and ophthalmopathy. The CDR3 runs to 15 residues. Trimming left V 5 bases short and J 1 base short, with 15 bases between. Amplified regions were TCR beta CDR3 sequences from RNA transcripts. Primed by the HTBI set, a first-round RT-PCR was run on the TCR CDR3. TCRdb recomputed calls from the multiplex PCR reads with MiXCR, one row per CDR3 protein. The data show about half a million distinct CDR3 sequences, 24% seen once. Uncontrolled infections, other autoimmune diseases, pregnancy or lactation led to exclusion of patients. On this clonotype: Its target is not known.

Findings and limits, study-wide: Most expanded thyroid clonotypes above 0.001 recurred in blood. A 13 V-J model separated ophthalmopathy from stable hyperthyroidism. For ophthalmopathy, model prediction preceded onset by a median 6.5 months.

The chain is built from TRBV12-3 or TRBV12-4 and TRBJ2-7; D gene ambiguous. Specimen: blood. This clonotype was obtained from a woman between 25 and 40 years old with Graves' ophthalmopathy. The DNA for the CDR3 is TGTGCCAGCAGTCTCAGGTATCTTAGTTCCTACGAGCAGTACTTC. Translating it yields CASSLRYLSSYEQYF.